The source of this T cell receptor (beta chain) is a study of response to subunit inactivated influenza vaccine (dated by TCRdb to the late 2010s). With regard to the full study: The study used deep quantitative T cell receptor repertoire profiling to track responses to a trivalent subunit inactivated influenza vaccine.

Inclusive of the bounding cysteine and phenylalanine, the CDR3 is 12 residues long. Kept here is only the CDR3 DNA, which spans 36 bases and is read in frame from base 1. The germline V gene yields SGHVS for CDR1 and FNYEAQ for CDR2. At the junction V is shortened by 4 bases and J by 10 bases, with 11 bases in between. As concerns this clonotype: What antigen it recognizes has not been identified. Base qualities are missing; no much larger clone stands one base away.

What the research found in general, with its limitations: It was suggested by the authors that each seasonal influenza vaccination may recruit only a limited number of new T cells.

Library preparation employed RT-PCR. Instrument used: Illumina HiSeq 2500. Starting from the raw public reads, TCRdb applied fastp trimming at Q25, assembled clones with MiXCR and retained in-frame beta chains. Entries are consolidated by CDR3 protein sequence, retaining the most common genes and DNA. For this sample there are about 780,000 distinct CDR3 sequences; about 18% appear just once. The top ten constitute about a tenth of the sample. The sample was PBMCs from blood, taken 5 days after vaccination. The chain is made from TRBV7-6 and TRBJ2-1, with the D gene tentatively TRBD1 or TRBD2, based on 5 matching bases in each. The source of this sequence is a man aged 45-65 years who received an inactivated influenza vaccine. Donor details come from another sample of the same person, matched by shared clones. The DNA sequence reads TGTGCCAGCAGCTCTGGGGGTTTAGAGCAGTTCTTC. Translated, it reads CASSSGGLEQFF.